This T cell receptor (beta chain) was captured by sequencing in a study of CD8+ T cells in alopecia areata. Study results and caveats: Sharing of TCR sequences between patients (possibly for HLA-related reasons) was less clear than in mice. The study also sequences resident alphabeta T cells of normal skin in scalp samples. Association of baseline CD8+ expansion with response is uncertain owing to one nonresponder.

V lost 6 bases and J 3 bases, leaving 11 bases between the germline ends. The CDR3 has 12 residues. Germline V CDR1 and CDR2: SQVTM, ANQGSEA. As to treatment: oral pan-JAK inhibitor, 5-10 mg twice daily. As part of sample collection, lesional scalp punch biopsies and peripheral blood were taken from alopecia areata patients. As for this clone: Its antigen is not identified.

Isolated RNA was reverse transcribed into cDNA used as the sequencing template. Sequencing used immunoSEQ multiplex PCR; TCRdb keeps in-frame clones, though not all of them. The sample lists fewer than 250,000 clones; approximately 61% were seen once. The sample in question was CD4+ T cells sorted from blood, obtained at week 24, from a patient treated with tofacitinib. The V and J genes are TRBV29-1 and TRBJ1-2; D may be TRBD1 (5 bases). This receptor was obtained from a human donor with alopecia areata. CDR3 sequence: CSVVGGDYGYTF. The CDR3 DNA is TGCAGCGTAGTAGGAGGGGACTATGGCTACACCTTC.